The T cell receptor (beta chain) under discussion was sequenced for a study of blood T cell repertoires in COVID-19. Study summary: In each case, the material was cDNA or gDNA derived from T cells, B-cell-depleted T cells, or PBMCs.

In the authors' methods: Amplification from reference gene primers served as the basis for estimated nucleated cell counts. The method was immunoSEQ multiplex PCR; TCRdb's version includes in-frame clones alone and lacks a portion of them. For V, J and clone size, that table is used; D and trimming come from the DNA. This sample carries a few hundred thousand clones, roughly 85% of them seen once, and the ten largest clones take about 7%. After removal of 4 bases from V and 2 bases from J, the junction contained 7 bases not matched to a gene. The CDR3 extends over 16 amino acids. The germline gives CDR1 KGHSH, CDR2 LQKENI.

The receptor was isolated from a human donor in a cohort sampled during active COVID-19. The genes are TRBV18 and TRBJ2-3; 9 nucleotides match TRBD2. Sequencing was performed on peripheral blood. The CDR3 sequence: CASSRGLAGTTDTQYF. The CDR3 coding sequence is TGTGCCAGCTCACGAGGGCTAGCGGGGACCACAGATACGCAGTATTTT.